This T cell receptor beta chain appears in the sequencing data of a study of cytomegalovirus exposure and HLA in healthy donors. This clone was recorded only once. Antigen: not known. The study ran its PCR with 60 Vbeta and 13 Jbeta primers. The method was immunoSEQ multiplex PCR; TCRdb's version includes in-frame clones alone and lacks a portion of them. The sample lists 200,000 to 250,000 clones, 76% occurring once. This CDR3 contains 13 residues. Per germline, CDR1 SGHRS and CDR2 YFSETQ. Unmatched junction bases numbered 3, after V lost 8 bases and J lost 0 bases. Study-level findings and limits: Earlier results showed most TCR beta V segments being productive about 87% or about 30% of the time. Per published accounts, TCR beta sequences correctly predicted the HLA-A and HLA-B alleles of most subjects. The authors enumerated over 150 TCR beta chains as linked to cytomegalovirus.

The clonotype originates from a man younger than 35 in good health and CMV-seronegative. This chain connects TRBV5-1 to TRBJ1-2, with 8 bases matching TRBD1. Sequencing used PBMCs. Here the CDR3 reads CASNRGSNYGYTF. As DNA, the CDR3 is TGCGCCAGTAACAGGGGGTCTAACTATGGCTACACCTTC.